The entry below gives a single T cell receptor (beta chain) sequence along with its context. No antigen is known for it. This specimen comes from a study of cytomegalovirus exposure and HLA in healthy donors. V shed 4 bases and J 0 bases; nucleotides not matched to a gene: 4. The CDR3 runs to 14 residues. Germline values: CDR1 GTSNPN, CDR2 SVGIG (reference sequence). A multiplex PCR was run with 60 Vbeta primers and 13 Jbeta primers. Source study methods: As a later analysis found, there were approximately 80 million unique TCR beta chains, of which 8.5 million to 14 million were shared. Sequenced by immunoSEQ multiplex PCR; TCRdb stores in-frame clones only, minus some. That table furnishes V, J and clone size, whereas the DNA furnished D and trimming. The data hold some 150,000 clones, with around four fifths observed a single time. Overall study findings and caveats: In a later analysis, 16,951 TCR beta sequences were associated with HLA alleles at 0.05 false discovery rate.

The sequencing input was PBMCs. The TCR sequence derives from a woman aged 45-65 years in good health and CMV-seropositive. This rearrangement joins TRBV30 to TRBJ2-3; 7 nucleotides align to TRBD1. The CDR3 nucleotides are TGTGCCTGGAACCCGGGACAGAGCACAGATACGCAGTATTTT. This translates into CAWNPGQSTDTQYF.